This T cell receptor (beta chain) was documented in a study of blood T cell repertoires in COVID-19. The V end lost 0 bases, the J end lost 6 bases, and 15 bases lay between the germline ends. The CDR3 totals 16 residues. The V gene's germline CDR1 is SGHVS and CDR2 FQNEAQ. Measured with immunoSEQ multiplex PCR; TCRdb has only the in-frame clones, and not every one. This table has some 390,000 clones, 85% to 90% appearing once. The source is a human donor in a cohort sampled during active COVID-19. Material: peripheral blood. The chain uses TRBV7-8 and TRBJ1-3; no firm D call. The DNA of the CDR3 is TGTGCCAGCAGCTTAGCGGCGGGGTTAGGGCAAAACACCATATATTTT. This sequence encodes CASSLAAGLGQNTIYF.